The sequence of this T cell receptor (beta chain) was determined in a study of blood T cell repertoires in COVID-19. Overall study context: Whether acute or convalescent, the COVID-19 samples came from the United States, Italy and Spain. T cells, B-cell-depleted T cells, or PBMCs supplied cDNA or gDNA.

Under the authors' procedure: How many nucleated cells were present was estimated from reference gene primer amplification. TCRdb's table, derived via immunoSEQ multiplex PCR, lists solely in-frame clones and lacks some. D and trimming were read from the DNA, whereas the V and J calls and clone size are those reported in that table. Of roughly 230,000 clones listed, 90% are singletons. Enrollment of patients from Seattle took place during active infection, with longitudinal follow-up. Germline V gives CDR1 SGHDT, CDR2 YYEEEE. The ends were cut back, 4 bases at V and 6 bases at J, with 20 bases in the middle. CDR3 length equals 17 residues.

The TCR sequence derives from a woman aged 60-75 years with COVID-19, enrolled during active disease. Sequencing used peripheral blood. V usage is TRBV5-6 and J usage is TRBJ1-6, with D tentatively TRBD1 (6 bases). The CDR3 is CASSRSSGGYRNSPLHF. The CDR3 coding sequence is TGTGCCAGCAGCCGGTCGAGTGGGGGCTATCGTAATTCACCCCTCCACTTT.